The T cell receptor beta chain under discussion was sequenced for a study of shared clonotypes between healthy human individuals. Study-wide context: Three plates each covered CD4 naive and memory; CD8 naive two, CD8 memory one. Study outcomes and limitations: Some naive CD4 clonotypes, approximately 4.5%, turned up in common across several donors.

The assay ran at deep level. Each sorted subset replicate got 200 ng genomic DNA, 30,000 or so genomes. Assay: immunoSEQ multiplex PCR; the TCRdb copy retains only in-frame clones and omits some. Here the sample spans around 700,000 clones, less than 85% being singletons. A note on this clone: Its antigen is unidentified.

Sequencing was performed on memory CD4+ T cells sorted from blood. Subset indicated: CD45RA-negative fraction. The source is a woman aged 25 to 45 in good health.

The CDR3 region is CASSLHHAASGTEAFF. CDR3 DNA sequence: TGTGCCAGCAGTTTACATCATGCGGCTTCGGGCACTGAAGCTTTCTTT. This chain joins TRBV28 and TRBJ1-1; D call uncertain. V gave up 2 bases and J gave up 4 bases, with 17 bases separating them. Germline V gene sequence: CDR1 MDHEN, CDR2 SYDVKM. The CDR3 extends over 16 amino acids.